This entry lists 12 T cell receptor beta chains sequenced from one sample in a study of T cells in Graves' hyperthyroidism and ophthalmopathy. TCR beta CDR3 sequences were amplified from RNA transcripts. An initial round of RT-PCR targeting the TCR CDR3 relied on the HTBI primer set. TCRdb processed the multiplex PCR reads anew with MiXCR; each CDR3 protein has one entry. The sample lists about 46,000 distinct CDR3 sequences; around 45% were seen once. The source material was peripheral blood or thyroid tissue (not recorded which). The receptors stem from a woman aged 50 to 60 with Graves' hyperthyroidism.

This clonotype was observed once. V gene TRBV7-2 combines with J gene TRBJ1-3; TRBD1 agrees at 7 bases. V lost 1 base and J lost 8; bases outside the gene matches: 14. The CDR3 runs to 17 residues. From germline, CDR1 is SGHTA and CDR2 FQGNSA. The CDR3 spells CASSLDYRGNYGYTIYF. The CDR3 DNA follows: TGTGCCAGCAGCTTAGACTACAGGGGAAACTATGGCTACACCATATATTTT. Complete variable domain (other parts from reference TRBV7-2 and TRBJ1-3): GAGVSQSPSNKVTEKGKDVELRCDPISGHTALYWYRQSLGQGLEFLIYFQGNSAPDKSGLPSDRFSAERTGGSVSTLTIQRTQQEDSAVYLCASSLDYRGNYGYTIYFGEGSWLTVV.

This clonotype was seen repeatedly, ten times or more. The gene calls are TRBV20-1 and TRBJ1-1; D possibly corresponds to TRBD1 (5 bases). Trimming cost V 0 bases and J 7 bases, with 12 bases left between them. Per the germline V gene, CDR1 is DFQATT and CDR2 is SNEGSKA (reference sequence). This CDR3 is 13 amino acids long. CDR3 sequence (DNA): TGCAGTGCTAGAGACCCTCAGGGTTTTGAAGCTTTCTTT. Translation gives CSARDPQGFEAFF.

This sequence joins TRBV14 and TRBJ1-1; 12 bases align to TRBD1. CDR3 length: 17 amino acids. The ends lost 4 bases at V and 4 bases at J; junction bases unmatched: 10. The germline V gene has CDR1 SGHDN and CDR2 FVKESK. CDR3 sequence: CASSPGQGARWVTEAFF. Written as DNA, the CDR3 is TGTGCCAGCAGCCCGGGACAGGGGGCGCGGTGGGTCACTGAAGCTTTCTTT.

This clonotype was observed at least ten times. The CDR3 is CASYTGQESGEQYF. The CDR3 DNA reads TGTGCCAGCTACACCGGACAGGAATCGGGGGAGCAGTACTTC. V gene TRBV18 combines with J gene TRBJ2-7, with 7 bases that match TRBD1. V was pared by 7 bases and J by 7 bases, with 13 bases of the junction left unmatched. CDR1 is KGHSH and CDR2 is LQKENI in the germline V gene. This CDR3 has 14 residues.

This clonotype has ten or more counts. The V call is TRBV27, the J call TRBJ1-6; 7 positions match TRBD1. The CDR3 covers 15 residues. The germline CDR1 and CDR2 sequences are MNHEY and SMNVEV (reference sequence). J gave up 8 bases and V 5 bases, and 9 bases lay outside the gene matches. The CDR3 is CASSPTTGADSPLHF. CDR3 coding DNA: TGTGCCAGCAGTCCAACCACAGGGGCGGATTCACCCCTCCACTTT.

The gene calls are TRBV20-1 and TRBJ1-1; possible D gene TRBD1, 5 bases. Deletions cut 3 bases from V and 0 bases from J, with 11 bases between. The V gene's germline CDR1 is DFQATT and CDR2 SNEGSKA (reference sequence). CDR3 length: 14 residues. The CDR3 sequence is CSARGGMMNTEAFF. The CDR3 nucleotides are TGCAGTGCTAGGGGGGGGATGATGAACACTGAAGCTTTCTTT.

This clonotype came up many times. The J gene is TRBJ2-5, the V gene TRBV5-6; D not certain. V was pared by 2 bases and J by 1 base, with 12 bases between. The CDR3 totals 15 residues. CDR1 is SGHDT, CDR2 YYEEEE, per germline. CDR3 coding DNA: TGTGCCAGCAGCTTACGTTATAAGAGCCAAGAGACCCAGTACTTC. Translation: CASSLRYKSQETQYF.

This clonotype came up many times. The rearrangement uses TRBV12-3 or TRBV12-4 and TRBJ1-2; 10 nucleotides line up with TRBD1. The CDR3 sequence is 13 residues long. V gave up 5 bases and J gave up 6 bases; unmatched junction bases: 3. The CDR3 DNA reads as TGTGCCAGCAGTCCCGGGACAGGGGATGGCTACACCTTC. This codes for CASSPGTGDGYTF.

The chain has TRBV20-1 and TRBJ2-5; maybe TRBD2 (6 bases). CDR3 size: 12 residues. Germline assignment: CDR1 DFQATT and CDR2 SNEGSKA (reference sequence). V gave up 3 bases and J gave up 5 bases, with 10 bases separating them. CDR3 protein: CSASGRMETQYF. DNA for the CDR3: TGCAGTGCTAGCGGGAGAATGGAGACCCAGTACTTC.

A note on this clonotype: It may be a read error: a sequence one base away is much more abundant. This sequence joins TRBV5-1 and TRBJ2-3, with D perhaps TRBD1 (5 bases). Germline V gene data show CDR1 as SGHRS and CDR2 as YFSETQ. The length of the CDR3 is 14 residues. The V end lost 4 bases, the J end lost 1 base, and 10 bases lay between the germline ends. Written as DNA, the CDR3 is TGCGCCAGCAGCCGGACGACAGGCACAGATACGCAGTATTTT. Encoded protein: CASSRTTGTDTQYF.

Note on this clonotype: The final CDR3 position lacks the conserved phenylalanine or tryptophan, pointing to a likely read error. The chain combines TRBV7-6 with TRBJ2-5; the D is unclear. CDR3 size: 15 residues. From germline, CDR1 is SGHVS and CDR2 FNYEAQ. In nucleotides, the CDR3 is TGTGCCAGCAGTTTGTGGGGTTCCGCCCAAGGGACCCAGTACCTC. Translating it yields CASSLWGSAQGTQYL.

This clonotype has a count of ten or more. J is TRBJ1-2 and V is TRBV28, with D maybe TRBD1 (5 bases). This CDR3 has 16 amino acids. The V end was cut by 7 bases, the J end by 1 base, with 19 bases between. From germline, CDR1 is MDHEN and CDR2 SYDVKM. CDR3 protein: CASTTSDGHLNYGYTF. The CDR3 DNA reads as TGTGCCAGCACCACATCTGACGGACACCTTAACTATGGCTACACCTTC.